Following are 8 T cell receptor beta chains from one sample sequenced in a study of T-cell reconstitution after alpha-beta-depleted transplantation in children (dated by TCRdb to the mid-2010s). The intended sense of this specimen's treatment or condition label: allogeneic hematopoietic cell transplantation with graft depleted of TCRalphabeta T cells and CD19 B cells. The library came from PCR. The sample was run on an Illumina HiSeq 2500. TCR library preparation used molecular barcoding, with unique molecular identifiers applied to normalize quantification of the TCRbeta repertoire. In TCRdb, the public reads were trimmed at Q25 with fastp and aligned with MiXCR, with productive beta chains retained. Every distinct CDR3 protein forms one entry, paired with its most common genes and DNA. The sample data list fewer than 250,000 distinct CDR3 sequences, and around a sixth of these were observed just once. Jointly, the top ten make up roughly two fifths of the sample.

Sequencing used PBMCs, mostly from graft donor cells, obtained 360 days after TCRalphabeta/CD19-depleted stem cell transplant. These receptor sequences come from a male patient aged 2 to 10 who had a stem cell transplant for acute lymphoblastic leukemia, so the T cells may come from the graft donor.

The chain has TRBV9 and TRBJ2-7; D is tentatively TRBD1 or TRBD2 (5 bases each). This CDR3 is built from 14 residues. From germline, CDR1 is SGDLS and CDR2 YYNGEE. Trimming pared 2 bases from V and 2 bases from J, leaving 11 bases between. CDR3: CASSVVGDPYEQYF. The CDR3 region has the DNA TGTGCCAGCAGCGTCGTAGGGGACCCCTACGAGCAGTACTTC.

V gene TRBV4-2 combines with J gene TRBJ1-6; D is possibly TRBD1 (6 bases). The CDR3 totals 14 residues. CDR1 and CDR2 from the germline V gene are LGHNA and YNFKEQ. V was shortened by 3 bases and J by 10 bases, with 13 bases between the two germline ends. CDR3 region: CASSQDAGASPLHF. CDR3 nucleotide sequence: TGTGCCAGCAGCCAGGACGCAGGGGCCTCACCCCTCCACTTT.

This CDR3 reads CASSFIGGPQGDTQYF. As DNA, the CDR3 is TGTGCCAGCAGCTTCATAGGGGGACCCCAAGGGGATACGCAGTATTTT. V usage is TRBV7-2 and J usage is TRBJ2-3; D might be TRBD1 (6 bases). V lost 3 bases to trimming and J lost 6 bases, with 19 bases between them. The CDR3 is 16 residues long. CDR1 and CDR2 (germline): SGHTA, FQGNSA.

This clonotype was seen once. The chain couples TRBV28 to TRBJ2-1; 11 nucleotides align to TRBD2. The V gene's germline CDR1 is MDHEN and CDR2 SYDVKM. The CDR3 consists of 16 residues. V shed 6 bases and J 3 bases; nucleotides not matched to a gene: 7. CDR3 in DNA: TGTGCCAGCAGCCCCCAACTAGCGGGGGACTACAATGAGCAGTTCTTC. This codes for CASSPQLAGDYNEQFF.

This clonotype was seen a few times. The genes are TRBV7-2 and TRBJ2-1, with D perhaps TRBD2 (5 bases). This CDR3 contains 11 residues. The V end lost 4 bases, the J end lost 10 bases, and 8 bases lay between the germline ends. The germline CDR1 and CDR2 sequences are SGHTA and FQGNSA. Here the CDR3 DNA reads TGTGCCAGCAGCTCCGACTACGAGCAGTTCTTC. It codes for CASSSDYEQFF. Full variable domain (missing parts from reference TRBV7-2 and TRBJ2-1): GAGVSQSPSNKVTEKGKDVELRCDPISGHTALYWYRQSLGQGLEFLIYFQGNSAPDKSGLPSDRFSAERTGGSVSTLTIQRTQQEDSAVYLCASSSDYEQFFGPGTRLTVL.

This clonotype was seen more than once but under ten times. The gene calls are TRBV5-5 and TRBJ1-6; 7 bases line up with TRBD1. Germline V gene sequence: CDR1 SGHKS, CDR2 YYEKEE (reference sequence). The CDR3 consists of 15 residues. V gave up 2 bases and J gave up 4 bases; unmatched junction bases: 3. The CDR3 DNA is TGTGCCAGCAGCTTTACGACAGGGTATAATTCACCCCTCCACTTT. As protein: CASSFTTGYNSPLHF.

This CDR3 reads CSAEGTGVLEQYF. The CDR3 DNA reads as TGCAGTGCTGAGGGGACAGGGGTCTTAGAGCAGTACTTC. This rearrangement joins TRBV20-1 to TRBJ2-7, with 10 bases fitting TRBD1. Germline CDR1 DFQATT, CDR2 SNEGSKA (reference sequence). This CDR3 has 13 amino acids. V dropped 5 bases and J dropped 7; count of bases not matched to a gene: 8.

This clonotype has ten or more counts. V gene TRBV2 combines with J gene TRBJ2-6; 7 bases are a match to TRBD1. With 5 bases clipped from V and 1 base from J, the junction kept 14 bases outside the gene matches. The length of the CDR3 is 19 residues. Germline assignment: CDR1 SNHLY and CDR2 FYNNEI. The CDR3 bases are TGTGCCAGCAGTCTGAGACAGGGTGCCCCCTTATCTGGGGCCAACGTCCTGACTTTC. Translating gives CASSLRQGAPLSGANVLTF. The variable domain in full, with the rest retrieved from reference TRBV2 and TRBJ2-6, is EPEVTQTPSHQVTQMGQEVILRCVPISNHLYFYWYRQILGQKVEFLVSFYNNEISEKSEIFDDQFSVERPDGSNFTLKIRSTKLEDSAMYFCASSLRQGAPLSGANVLTFGAGSRLTVL.